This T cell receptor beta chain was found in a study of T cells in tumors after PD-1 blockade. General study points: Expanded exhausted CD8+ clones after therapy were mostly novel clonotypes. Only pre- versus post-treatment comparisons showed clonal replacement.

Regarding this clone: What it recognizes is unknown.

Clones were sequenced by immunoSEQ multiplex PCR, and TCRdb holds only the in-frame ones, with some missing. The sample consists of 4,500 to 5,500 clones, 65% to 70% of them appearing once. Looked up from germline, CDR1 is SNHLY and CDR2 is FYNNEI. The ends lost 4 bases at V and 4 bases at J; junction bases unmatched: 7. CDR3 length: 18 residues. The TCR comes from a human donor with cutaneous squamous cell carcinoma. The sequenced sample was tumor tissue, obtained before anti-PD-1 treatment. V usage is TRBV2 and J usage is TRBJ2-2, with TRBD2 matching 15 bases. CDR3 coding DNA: TGTGCCAGCAGTGGGACTAGCGGGGGGGCCGGGGTCACCGGGGAGCTGTTTTTT. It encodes CASSGTSGGAGVTGELFF. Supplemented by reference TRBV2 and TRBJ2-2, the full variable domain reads EPEVTQTPSHQVTQMGQEVILRCVPISNHLYFYWYRQILGQKVEFLVSFYNNEISEKSEIFDDQFSVERPDGSNFTLKIRSTKLEDSAMYFCASSGTSGGAGVTGELFFGEGSRLTVL.